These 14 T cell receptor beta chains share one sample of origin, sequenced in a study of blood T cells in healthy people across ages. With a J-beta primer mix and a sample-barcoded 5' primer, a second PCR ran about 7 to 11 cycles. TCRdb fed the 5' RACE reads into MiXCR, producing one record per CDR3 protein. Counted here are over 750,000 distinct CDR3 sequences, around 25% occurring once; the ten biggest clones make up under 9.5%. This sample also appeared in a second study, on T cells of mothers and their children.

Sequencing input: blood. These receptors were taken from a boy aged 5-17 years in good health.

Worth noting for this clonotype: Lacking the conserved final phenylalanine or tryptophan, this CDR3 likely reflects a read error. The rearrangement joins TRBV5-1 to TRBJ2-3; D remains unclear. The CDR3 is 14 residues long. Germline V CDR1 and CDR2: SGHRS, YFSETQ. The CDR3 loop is CTSSLSPDTDTQYL. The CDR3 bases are TGCACCAGCAGCTTGTCCCCGGATACAGATACGCAGTATCTT.

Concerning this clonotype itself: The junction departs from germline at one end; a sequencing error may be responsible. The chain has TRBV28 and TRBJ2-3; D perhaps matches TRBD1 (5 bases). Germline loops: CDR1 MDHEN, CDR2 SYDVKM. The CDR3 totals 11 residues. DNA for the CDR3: TGTGCCAGCTCCCCTTCCCGGACACCTGATTTT. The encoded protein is CASSPSRTPDF.

In nucleotides, the CDR3 is TGCGCCAGCAGCCAAGACCCGGACAGGGGCTACGAGCAGTACTTC. Protein product: CASSQDPDRGYEQYF. The rearrangement uses TRBV4-1 and TRBJ2-5; 9 nucleotides match TRBD1. The J call is doubtful: the DNA matches TRBJ2-7 better. This CDR3 comprises 15 residues. Germline-derived CDR1 and CDR2 are MGHRA and YSYEKL.

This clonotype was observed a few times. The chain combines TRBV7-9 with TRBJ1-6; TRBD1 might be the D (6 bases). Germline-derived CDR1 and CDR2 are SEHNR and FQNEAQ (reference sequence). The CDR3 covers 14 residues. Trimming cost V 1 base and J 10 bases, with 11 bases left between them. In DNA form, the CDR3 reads TGTGCCAGCAGCTTAGATACAGGGTACTCACCCCTCCACTTT. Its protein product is CASSLDTGYSPLHF.

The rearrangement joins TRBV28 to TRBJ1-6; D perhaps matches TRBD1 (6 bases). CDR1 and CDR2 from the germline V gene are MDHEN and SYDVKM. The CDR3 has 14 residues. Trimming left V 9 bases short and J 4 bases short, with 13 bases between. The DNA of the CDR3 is TGTGCCAGTTTAAACAGGGAATATAATTCACCCCTCCACTTT. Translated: CASLNREYNSPLHF. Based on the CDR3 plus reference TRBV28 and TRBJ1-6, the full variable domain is DVKVTQSSRYLVKRTGEKVFLECVQDMDHENMFWYRQDPGLGLRLIYFSYDVKMKEKGDIPEGYSVSREKKERFSLILESASTNQTSMYLCASLNREYNSPLHFGNGTRLTVT.

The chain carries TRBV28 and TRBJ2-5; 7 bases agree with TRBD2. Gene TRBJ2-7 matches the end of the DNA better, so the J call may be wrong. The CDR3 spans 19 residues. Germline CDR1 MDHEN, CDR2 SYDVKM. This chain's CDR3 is CASSFFFTPSGEGTYEQYF. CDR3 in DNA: TGTGCCAGCAGTTTCTTTTTCACCCCTAGCGGAGAAGGTACCTACGAGCAGTACTTC.

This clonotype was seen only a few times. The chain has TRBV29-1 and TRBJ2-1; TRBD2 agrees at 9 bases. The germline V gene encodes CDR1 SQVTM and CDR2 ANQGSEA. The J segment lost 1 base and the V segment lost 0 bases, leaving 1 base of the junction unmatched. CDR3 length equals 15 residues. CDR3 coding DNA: TGCAGCGTTGAAGATCTAGCGGGGTCCTACAATGAGCAGTTCTTC. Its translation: CSVEDLAGSYNEQFF.

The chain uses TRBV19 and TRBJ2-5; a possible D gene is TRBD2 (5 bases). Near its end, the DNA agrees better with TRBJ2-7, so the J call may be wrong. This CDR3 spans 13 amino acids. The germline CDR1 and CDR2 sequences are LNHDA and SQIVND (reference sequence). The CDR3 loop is CASSRREGYEQYF. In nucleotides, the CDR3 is TGTGCCAGTAGTCGTCGAGAGGGCTACGAGCAGTACTTC.

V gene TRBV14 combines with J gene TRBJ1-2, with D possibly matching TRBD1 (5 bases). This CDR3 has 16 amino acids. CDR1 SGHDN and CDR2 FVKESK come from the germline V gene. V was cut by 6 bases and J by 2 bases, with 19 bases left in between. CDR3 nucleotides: TGTGCCAGCAGTCCCCCGGGGCTCGTCTGGAACTATGGCTACACCTTC. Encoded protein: CASSPPGLVWNYGYTF.

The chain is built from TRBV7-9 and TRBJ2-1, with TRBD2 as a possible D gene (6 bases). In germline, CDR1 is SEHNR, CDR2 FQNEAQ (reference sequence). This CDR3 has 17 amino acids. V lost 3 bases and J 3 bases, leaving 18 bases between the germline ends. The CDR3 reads CASSLSTSLRGYNEQFF. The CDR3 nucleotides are TGTGCCAGCAGCTTGAGCACTAGCTTGAGGGGCTACAATGAGCAGTTCTTC.

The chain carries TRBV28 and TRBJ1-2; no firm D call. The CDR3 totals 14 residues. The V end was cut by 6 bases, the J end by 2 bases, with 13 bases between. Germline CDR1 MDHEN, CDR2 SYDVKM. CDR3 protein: CASRREVGNYGYTF. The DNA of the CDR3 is TGTGCCAGCAGGAGGGAGGTGGGGAACTATGGCTACACCTTC.

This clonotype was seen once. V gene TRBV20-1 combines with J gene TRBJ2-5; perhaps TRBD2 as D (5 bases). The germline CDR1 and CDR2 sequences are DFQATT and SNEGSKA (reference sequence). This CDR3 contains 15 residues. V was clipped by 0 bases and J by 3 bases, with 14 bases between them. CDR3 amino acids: CSARDQAWRKETQYF. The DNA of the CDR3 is TGCAGTGCTAGAGATCAGGCCTGGAGGAAAGAGACCCAGTACTTC.

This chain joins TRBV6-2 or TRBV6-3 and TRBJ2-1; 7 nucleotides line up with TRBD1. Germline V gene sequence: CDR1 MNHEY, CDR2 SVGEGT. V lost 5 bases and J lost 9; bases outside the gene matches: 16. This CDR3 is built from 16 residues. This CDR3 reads CASSADPGTDSLEQFF. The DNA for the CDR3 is TGTGCCAGCAGTGCCGACCCGGGGACAGACAGCCTTGAGCAGTTCTTC.

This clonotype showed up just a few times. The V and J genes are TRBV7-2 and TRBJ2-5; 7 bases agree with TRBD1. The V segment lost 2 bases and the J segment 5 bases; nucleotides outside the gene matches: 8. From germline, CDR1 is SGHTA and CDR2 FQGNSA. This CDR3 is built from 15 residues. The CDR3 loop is CASSLRQGSFETQYF. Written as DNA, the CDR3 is TGTGCCAGCAGCTTAAGACAGGGCTCGTTCGAGACCCAGTACTTC. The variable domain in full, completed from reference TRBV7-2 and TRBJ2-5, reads GAGVSQSPSNKVTEKGKDVELRCDPISGHTALYWYRQSLGQGLEFLIYFQGNSAPDKSGLPSDRFSAERTGGSVSTLTIQRTQQEDSAVYLCASSLRQGSFETQYFGPGTRLLVL.